Sequencing of this T cell receptor (beta chain) was carried out in a study of blood T cell repertoires in COVID-19. On the study more broadly: PBMCs, B-cell-depleted T cells, or T cells provided the cDNA or gDNA that made up the material.

The authors' processing: Cell counts per sample came from amplifying reference gene primers. Profiled with immunoSEQ multiplex PCR; TCRdb holds only in-frame clones, not every one. The DNA gave D and trimming, while V, J and clone size come from that table. The sample lists fewer than 250,000 clones, about 83% occurring once. The germline V gene has CDR1 MGHRA and CDR2 YSYEKL. Trimming cost V 0 bases and J 6 bases, with 14 bases left between them. The CDR3 consists of 16 residues. Sequencing was performed on peripheral blood. The origin of this receptor is a woman in her 50s with acute or convalescent COVID-19. The V gene is TRBV4-1, the J gene TRBJ1-4; D is unclear. The CDR3 loop is CASSQDLGLGDEKLFF. The CDR3 nucleotides read TGCGCCAGCAGCCAAGATTTGGGCCTCGGGGATGAAAAACTGTTTTTT.